Listed below are T cell receptor beta chains from one sample, sequenced in a study of PD-L1 blockade in urothelial cancer. Generated by immunoSEQ multiplex PCR, the TCRdb table keeps only in-frame clones and is missing some. The sample consists of 75,000 to 95,000 clones, 90% to 95% of them appearing once. The sequencing here drew on PBMCs, taken around atezolizumab (anti-PD-L1) treatment. These receptors all come from a man in his 60s with urothelial cancer. Both conserved end residues are part of each CDR3. Each record gives: clone size, D gene, V gene, J gene, CDR3 protein, CDR3 DNA. D genes are given only for firm matches. Rows give clone size only sometimes, using once, few, many, or a class for an expanded clone.

.	.	TRBV7-9	TRBJ1-6	CASSPRGYNSPLHF	TGTGCCAGCAGCCCCCGGGGTTATAACTCACCCCTCCACTTT
.	.	TRBV5-4	TRBJ2-7	CASSFRDKSDF	TGTGCCAGCAGCTTCCGGGACAAGTCGGACTTC
.	.	TRBV28	TRBJ1-2	CASSSQGERSGYTF	TGTGCCAGCAGCTCACAGGGAGAAAGATCTGGCTACACCTTC
.	.	TRBV30	TRBJ1-1	CAWSPFGRGEAFF	TGTGCCTGGAGTCCGTTCGGGAGGGGTGAAGCTTTCTTT
.	.	TRBV15	TRBJ1-3	CATSRDAGARNTIYF	TGTGCCACCAGCAGAGACGCAGGGGCGAGAAACACCATATATTTT
.	TRBD1	TRBV19	TRBJ2-4	CASSIGQGGTKNIQYF	TGTGCCAGTAGTATCGGACAGGGGGGCACCAAAAACATTCAGTACTTC
.	.	TRBV5-6	TRBJ2-2	CASSLEGAGKNTGELFF	TGTGCCAGCAGCTTGGAAGGTGCGGGAAAAAACACCGGGGAGCTGTTTTTT
.	.	TRBV7-2	TRBJ1-2	CASSLPGVYGYTF	TGTGCCAGCAGCTTACCAGGGGTCTATGGCTACACCTTC
.	.	TRBV7-2	TRBJ1-2	CASSPHGGASSGYTF	TGTGCCAGCAGCCCCCATGGCGGGGCTTCGTCTGGCTACACCTTC
.	.	TRBV2	TRBJ2-2	CASKGGNTGELFF	TGTGCCAGCAAAGGGGGTAACACCGGGGAGCTGTTTTTT
.	TRBD2	TRBV7-9	TRBJ2-5	CASSLDLLAGRQETQYF	TGTGCCAGCAGCTTAGATCTTCTAGCGGGGAGGCAAGAGACCCAGTACTTC
.	.	TRBV7-2	TRBJ2-3	CASRLYVGDTQYF	TGTGCCAGCAGGTTATATGTCGGGGATACGCAGTATTTT
.	.	TRBV25-1	TRBJ2-3	CASSGRTDTQYF	TGTGCCAGCAGTGGTAGAACAGATACGCAGTATTTT
.	.	TRBV28	TRBJ1-5	CASSKQGLDSNQPQHF	TGTGCCAGCAGTAAACAGGGTCTTGATAGCAATCAGCCCCAGCATTTT
.	.	TRBV28	TRBJ1-5	CASSLIRGSNQPQHF	TGTGCCAGCAGTTTAATCAGGGGAAGCAATCAGCCCCAGCATTTT
.	TRBD1	TRBV11-2	TRBJ2-7	CASSSLRTGAFNF	TGTGCCAGCAGCTCTCTTAGGACAGGGGCGTTTAACTTC
once	TRBD1	TRBV18	TRBJ1-5	CASSLGDREQPQHF	TGTGCCAGCTCACTGGGGGACAGGGAACAGCCCCAGCATTTT
.	TRBD2	TRBV2	TRBJ2-3	CASSLAGRDTQYF	TGTGCCAGCAGTTTAGCGGGTAGGGATACGCAGTATTTT
.	.	TRBV7-2	TRBJ2-3	CATRKQQGSDTQYF	TGTGCCACCCGAAAACAACAGGGCTCAGATACGCAGTATTTT
.	.	TRBV6-1	TRBJ2-2	CASSDRRGTPNTGELFF	TGTGCCAGCAGTGACCGCCGTGGGACACCGAACACCGGGGAGCTGTTTTTT
.	TRBD1	TRBV28	TRBJ2-7	CASRGQGSSYEQYF	TGTGCCAGCAGAGGACAGGGAAGCTCCTACGAGCAGTACTTC
.	TRBD1	TRBV7-2	TRBJ2-5	CASSLITGGLETQYF	TGTGCCAGCAGCTTAATCACAGGGGGCTTAGAGACCCAGTACTTC
.	TRBD1	TRBV5-4	TRBJ2-1	CATSGTGGHYNEQFF	TGTGCCACCTCTGGCACAGGGGGCCATTACAATGAGCAGTTCTTC
.	TRBD2	TRBV19	TRBJ2-7	CASSLAGGPFEQYF	TGTGCCAGTAGTTTAGCGGGAGGGCCCTTCGAGCAGTACTTC
.	TRBD1	TRBV4-3	TRBJ1-4	CASSQDLIGRGIRTNEKLFF	TGCGCCAGCAGCCAAGATCTCATCGGCAGGGGGATCAGAACTAATGAAAAACTGTTTTTT
.	.	TRBV5-1	TRBJ1-1	CASSSTGNTEAFF	TGCGCCAGCAGCTCGACAGGGAACACTGAAGCTTTCTTT
.	TRBD2	TRBV29-1	TRBJ2-1	CSVVRGTGTSGSNEQFF	TGCAGCGTTGTAAGGGGGACCGGGACTAGCGGGTCCAATGAGCAGTTCTTC
.	TRBD2	TRBV5-1	TRBJ2-3	CASSSGGGAGDTQYF	TGCGCCAGCAGTAGTGGCGGGGGGGCCGGAGATACGCAGTATTTT
.	.	TRBV7-8	TRBJ2-1	CASSLALRSSIVREQFF	TGTGCCAGCAGCTTAGCGCTAAGGTCTAGCATCGTTCGCGAGCAGTTCTTC
.	TRBD1	TRBV10-3	TRBJ2-2	CAISVTPGQGNTGELFF	TGTGCCATCAGTGTGACTCCGGGACAGGGAAACACCGGGGAGCTGTTTTTT
.	.	TRBV5-6	TRBJ1-4	CASSLGATNEKLFF	TGTGCCAGCAGCTTGGGCGCAACTAATGAAAAACTGTTTTTT
.	TRBD1	TRBV11-3	TRBJ1-1	CASSSFPGQGYMNTEAFF	TGTGCCAGCAGCTCCTTCCCAGGACAGGGATACATGAACACTGAAGCTTTCTTT
.	TRBD2	TRBV2	TRBJ2-3	CASSRTSEATDTQYF	TGTGCCAGCAGCAGGACTAGCGAAGCCACAGATACGCAGTATTTT
.	.	TRBV5-8	TRBJ1-3	CASSLGGRGGNTIYF	TGTGCCAGCAGCTTGGGTGGCAGGGGTGGAAACACCATATATTTT
once	TRBD2	TRBV7-9	TRBJ2-1	CASLAGGGSYNEQFF	TGTGCCAGCCTAGCGGGAGGCGGGTCCTACAATGAGCAGTTCTTC
.	.	TRBV19	TRBJ2-7	CASSIGDTYEQYF	TGTGCCAGTAGTATTGGGGACACCTACGAGCAGTACTTC
.	.	TRBV7-3	TRBJ1-5	CASSLFKGPREEFEPQHF	TGTGCCAGCAGCCTATTCAAAGGCCCCAGGGAGGAATTTGAGCCCCAGCATTTT
.	.	TRBV30	TRBJ2-5	CAWSGSLVVAQYF	TGTGCCTGGAGTGGCTCCCTGGTAGTGGCCCAGTACTTC
once	.	TRBV7-2	TRBJ1-5	CASSLGGMPFQPQHF	TGTGCCAGCAGCTTAGGAGGGATGCCTTTTCAGCCCCAGCATTTT
.	TRBD1	TRBV6-5	TRBJ2-2	CASSTGTGNTGELFF	TGTGCCAGCAGTACCGGGACAGGAAACACCGGGGAGCTGTTTTTT
.	TRBD1	TRBV7-3	TRBJ1-5	CASSSRTGSNFSQPQHF	TGTGCCAGCAGCTCCCGGACAGGGTCTAACTTTAGTCAGCCCCAGCATTTT
.	.	TRBV18	TRBJ1-4	CASSPLTGQQNEKLFF	TGTGCCAGCTCACCTCTCACAGGCCAGCAAAATGAAAAACTGTTTTTT
.	.	TRBV19	TRBJ2-6	CASSTAGANVLTF	TGTGCCAGTAGTACTGCGGGGGCCAACGTCCTGACTTTC
.	TRBD1	TRBV9	TRBJ2-5	CASSVGTGGPETQYF	TGTGCCAGCAGCGTAGGGACAGGGGGTCCAGAGACCCAGTACTTC
.	.	TRBV21-1	TRBJ2-7	CASSKEGQGSYEQYF	TGTGCCAGCAGCAAAGAGGGACAGGGTTCCTACGAGCAGTACTTC
.	TRBD2	TRBV4-2	TRBJ2-1	CASSPPSGREGQSRKFF	TGTGCCAGCAGCCCCCCTTCGGGGCGGGAGGGCCAAAGCCGGAAGTTCTTC
.	TRBD1	TRBV6-1	TRBJ2-7	CASSDYSGQSYEQYF	TGTGCCAGCAGCGACTACTCGGGACAGTCCTACGAGCAGTACTTC
.	TRBD1	TRBV28	TRBJ2-5	CASSTRRQGQETQYF	TGTGCCAGCAGCACTCGGAGACAGGGGCAAGAGACCCAGTACTTC
.	TRBD1	TRBV6-5	TRBJ1-2	CASRLGQGGSGGYTF	TGTGCCAGCAGGTTGGGACAGGGTGGTTCAGGTGGCTACACCTTC
.	.	TRBV5-1	TRBJ1-2	CASSLARGPANYGYTF	TGCGCCAGCAGCTTGGCTCGGGGTCCGGCTAACTATGGCTACACCTTC
.	TRBD1	TRBV11-3	TRBJ2-5	CASSLAQGAGETQYF	TGTGCCAGCAGCTTAGCCCAGGGGGCTGGTGAGACCCAGTACTTC
.	TRBD1	TRBV19	TRBJ1-2	CASSIPDRGHQYGYTF	TGTGCCAGTAGTATCCCGGACAGGGGGCATCAATATGGCTACACCTTC
.	.	TRBV5-1	TRBJ2-3	CASSLPGGDTQYF	TGCGCCAGCAGCCTACCCGGGGGAGATACGCAGTATTTT